Described below is a single T cell receptor beta chain sequence and its context. Original data processing: Nucleated cell counts were estimated from reference gene primer amplification. Clones were sequenced by immunoSEQ multiplex PCR, and TCRdb holds only the in-frame ones, with some missing. Clone size and V and J calls were adopted from that table, with D and trimming inferred from the DNA. This table has 100,000 to 140,000 clones, approximately 81% appearing once. CDR3 length: 18 amino acids. V shed 1 base, J shed 1 base, and the junction held 9 bases outside the gene matches. Per germline, CDR1 SGHRS and CDR2 YFSETQ. The data stem from a study of blood T cell repertoires in COVID-19. Study-wide background: Sites in the United States, Italy and Spain provided acute and convalescent COVID-19 samples. PBMCs, B-cell-depleted T cells, or T cells were the source of the cDNA or gDNA that made up the material.

Specimen: peripheral blood. This receptor was identified in a human donor in a cohort sampled during active COVID-19. The rearrangement joins TRBV5-1 to TRBJ2-5; 11 bases are a match to TRBD2. This CDR3 reads CASSLILLAGGLQETQYF. CDR3 DNA sequence: TGCGCCAGCAGCTTGATCTTGCTAGCGGGAGGCCTCCAAGAGACCCAGTACTTC.